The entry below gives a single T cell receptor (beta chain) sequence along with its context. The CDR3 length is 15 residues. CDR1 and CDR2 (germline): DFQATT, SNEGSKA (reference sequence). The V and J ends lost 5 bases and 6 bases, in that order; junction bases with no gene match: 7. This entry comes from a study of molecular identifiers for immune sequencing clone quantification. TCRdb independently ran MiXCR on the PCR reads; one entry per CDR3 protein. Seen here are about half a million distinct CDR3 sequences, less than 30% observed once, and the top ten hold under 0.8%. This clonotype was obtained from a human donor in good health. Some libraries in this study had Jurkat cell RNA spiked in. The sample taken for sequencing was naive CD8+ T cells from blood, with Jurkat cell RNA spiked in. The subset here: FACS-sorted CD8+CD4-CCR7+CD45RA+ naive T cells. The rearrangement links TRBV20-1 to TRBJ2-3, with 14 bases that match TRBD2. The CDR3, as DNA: TGCAGTGCTGGGCGACTAGCGGGAGGGTCGGATACGCAGTATTTT. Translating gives CSAGRLAGGSDTQYF.